The 12 T cell receptor beta chains given below trace back to one sample, sequenced in a study of shared clonotypes between healthy human individuals. Method: immunoSEQ multiplex PCR; TCRdb's copy keeps in-frame clones and lacks some. The data show approximately 710,000 clones, with around 90% seen just once and more than 30% held by the top ten. Sequencing was carried out using memory CD8+ T cells from PBMCs. Noted subset: CD45RO+ cells pooled with CCR7-negative TemRA cells. The receptors come from a young man in good health. Some clones in this sample may be carry-over from other donors' samples.

This clone was found once. V usage is TRBV28 and J usage is TRBJ2-7, with 9 bases fitting TRBD1. With V trimmed by 6 bases and J by 2 bases, 5 bases remained unmatched. The CDR3 runs 14 residues. Germline V lookup: CDR1 MDHEN, CDR2 SYDVKM. The chain's CDR3 is CASSHRGQAYEQYF. The CDR3 nucleotides read TGTGCCAGCAGCCACAGGGGGCAGGCCTACGAGCAGTACTTC.

This chain connects TRBV7-2 to TRBJ2-5; D is unclear. The V and J ends lost 3 bases and 5 bases respectively, with 10 bases between them. Germline CDR1 is SGHTA and CDR2 is FQGNSA. This CDR3 is built from 13 residues. The DNA of the CDR3 is TGTGCCAGCAGCTTTATCCCCGGGGAGACCCAGTACTTC. Amino acids: CASSFIPGETQYF. The full variable domain, with the rest looked up from reference TRBV7-2 and TRBJ2-5, is GAGVSQSPSNKVTEKGKDVELRCDPISGHTALYWYRQSLGQGLEFLIYFQGNSAPDKSGLPSDRFSAERTGGSVSTLTIQRTQQEDSAVYLCASSFIPGETQYFGPGTRLLVL.

The rearrangement links TRBV27 to TRBJ2-1, with 13 bases that match TRBD2. CDR1 is MNHEY and CDR2 is SMNVEV in the germline V gene (reference sequence). The junction had 13 bases not matched to a gene; V was cut back by 7 bases and J by 10 bases. This CDR3 spans 16 amino acids. The CDR3 DNA reads TGTGCCAGCACCCCCGGACTAGCGGGAGAATCCGGCGAGCAGTTCTTC. It codes for CASTPGLAGESGEQFF.

The chain carries TRBV11-2 and TRBJ2-3; the D is unclear. The CDR3 sequence is 15 residues long. Germline values: CDR1 SGHAT, CDR2 FQNNGV. V lost 0 bases and J 2 bases, leaving 9 bases between the germline ends. This CDR3 is CASSLEVTDTDTQYF. The CDR3 DNA reads as TGTGCCAGCAGCTTAGAAGTGACCGACACAGATACGCAGTATTTT. Filled out from reference TRBV11-2 and TRBJ2-3, the complete variable domain reads EAGVAQSPRYKIIEKRQSVAFWCNPISGHATLYWYQQILGQGPKLLIQFQNNGVVDDSQLPKDRFSAERLKGVDSTLKIQPAKLEDSAVYLCASSLEVTDTDTQYFGPGTRLTVL.

The gene calls are TRBV12-5 and TRBJ2-1; D is uncertain. Looked up from germline, CDR1 is LGHNT and CDR2 is FRNRAP. V shed 5 bases and J shed 4 bases, with 9 bases lying between them. The CDR3 totals 13 residues. CDR3: CASGQWDYNEQFF. DNA for the CDR3: TGTGCTAGTGGTCAATGGGATTACAATGAGCAGTTCTTC.

The J gene is TRBJ2-2, the V gene TRBV13; 12 bases are a match to TRBD1. Trimming cost V 4 bases and J 2 bases; bases outside gene matches: 8. This CDR3 has 18 amino acids. Germline V gives CDR1 PRHDT, CDR2 FYEKMQ (reference sequence). The CDR3 nucleotides are TGTGCCAGCAGCTCCCGGGACAGGGGGCTAGTTAACACCGGGGAGCTGTTTTTT. Its translation is CASSSRDRGLVNTGELFF. Combining the CDR3 with reference TRBV13 and TRBJ2-2 gives the whole variable domain AAGVIQSPRHLIKEKRETATLKCYPIPRHDTVYWYQQGPGQDPQFLISFYEKMQSDKGSIPDRFSAQQFSDYHSELNMSSLELGDSALYFCASSSRDRGLVNTGELFFGEGSRLTVL.

The rearrangement joins TRBV6-1 to TRBJ1-1, with D possibly being TRBD1 (5 bases). V lost 2 bases to trimming and J lost 7 bases, with 17 bases between them. The germline gives CDR1 MNHNS, CDR2 SASEGT. The CDR3 runs 15 residues. CDR3 in amino acids: CASSEPPGGWSEAFF. In DNA form, the CDR3 reads TGTGCCAGCAGTGAACCCCCTGGGGGTTGGAGTGAAGCTTTCTTT.

The chain links TRBV19 to TRBJ2-7, with 8 bases identical to TRBD1. V lost 5 bases, J lost 4 bases, and 7 bases stayed unmatched. Per the germline V gene, CDR1 is LNHDA and CDR2 is SQIVND (reference sequence). The CDR3 is 14 amino acids. The CDR3 reads CASSHTGGWYEQYF. The CDR3 nucleotides are TGTGCCAGTAGTCACACAGGGGGATGGTACGAGCAGTACTTC.

This rearrangement joins TRBV13 to TRBJ2-5; 7 bases are a match to TRBD1. The CDR3 loop spans 14 amino acids. Per germline, CDR1 PRHDT and CDR2 FYEKMQ (reference sequence). J gave up 3 bases and V 1 base, and 2 bases lay outside the gene matches. The CDR3: CASSLAGGEETQYF. The CDR3 DNA reads TGTGCCAGCAGCTTAGCAGGGGGAGAAGAGACCCAGTACTTC.

The V call is TRBV29-1, the J call TRBJ1-2; D is ambiguous. CDR3 length: 12 amino acids. Germline CDR1 and CDR2: SQVTM and ANQGSEA. The germline V and J ends were trimmed by 6 bases and 2 bases, with 10 bases remaining between them. The CDR3 loop is CSVPGLNYGYTF. CDR3 sequence (DNA): TGCAGCGTGCCCGGATTAAACTATGGCTACACCTTC.

The gene calls are TRBV9 and TRBJ2-7, with a tentative D call TRBD2 (5 bases). The CDR3 has 16 amino acids. Trimming left V 3 bases short and J 2 bases short, with 18 bases between. CDR1 SGDLS and CDR2 YYNGEE come from the germline V gene. The DNA of the CDR3 is TGTGCCAGCAGCGCCACCCCCCGGACTCCAACCTACGAGCAGTACTTC. Residues: CASSATPRTPTYEQYF.

This rearrangement joins TRBV10-3 to TRBJ1-2; D is undetermined. Trimming stripped 3 bases from V and 4 bases from J, with 15 bases between. This CDR3 region has 15 residues. Germline V lookup: CDR1 ENHRY, CDR2 SYGVKD. The CDR3 DNA is TGTGCCATCAGTGATGGACCGACACCAGGCTATGGCTACACCTTC. It specifies CAISDGPTPGYGYTF.